Listed below are T cell receptor beta chains from one sample, sequenced in a study of CD8 T cells in ankylosing spondylitis. TCRdb re-analysed the 5' RACE reads in MiXCR, keeping a single row per CDR3 protein. Of just over 300,000 distinct CDR3 sequences detected, 20% to 25% appear once; the ten largest clones hold 3.5%. Sequencing was performed on blood, either unsorted or a sorted T cell fraction (not recorded which). The source of these receptors is a female donor with ankylosing spondylitis or in good health (not recorded which). Each CDR3 is given with its conserved first and last residue. Fields, in order: D gene, V gene, clone size, J gene, CDR3 DNA, CDR3 protein. A D gene is named only where the DNA matches it firmly. The size of a clone is reported for some rows only, either as once, few or many, or as a class for expanded clones.

>NA|TRBV6-1|many|TRBJ1-5
TGTGCCAGCAGTGAAGCGATTGGATCAGCCCCACATCAGCCCCAGCATTTT
CASSEAIGSAPHQPQHF
>TRBD2|TRBV6-1|NA|TRBJ2-7
TGTGCCAGCAACCAAGGGGGGACTAGTCGCAATGAGCAGTACTTC
CASNQGGTSRNEQYF
>TRBD2|TRBV9|NA|TRBJ2-1
TGTGCCAGCAGCGCACTACCAGGACTAGCGGCCTACAATGAGCAGTTCTTC
CASSALPGLAAYNEQFF
>TRBD1|TRBV4-1|few|TRBJ2-1
TGCGCCAGCAGCCAAGAACTCCTGAACCCCCTCCGGGACAGGGACGGAGTGGATGAGCAGTTCTTC
CASSQELLNPLRDRDGVDEQFF
>NA|TRBV12-3/TRBV12-4|many|TRBJ1-3
TGTGCCAGCACCGTACAGGGACGTAGAAACACCATATATTTT
CASTVQGRRNTIYF
>NA|TRBV4-3|NA|TRBJ1-2
TGCGCCAGCAGCCAGCAAGGGGGGATCGGTGGCTACACCTTC
CASSQQGGIGGYTF
>TRBD2|TRBV5-1|few|TRBJ2-1
TGCGCCAGCAGCCAGAGCGGGGCCGACAATGAGCAGTTCTTC
CASSQSGADNEQFF
>TRBD2|TRBV20-1|NA|TRBJ2-7
TGCAGTGCTAGAGAAGATCGGACTAGCGGCAGGTACGAGCAGTACTTC
CSAREDRTSGRYEQYF
>NA|TRBV5-5|many|TRBJ1-2
TGTGCCAGCAGCTCTCCGACAGGAATGTACTATGGCTACACCTTC
CASSSPTGMYYGYTF
>NA|TRBV6-1|NA|TRBJ2-5
TGTGCCAGCAGCCGCGGGACCACGTACCAAGAGACCCAGTACTTC
CASSRGTTYQETQYF
>NA|TRBV5-1|NA|TRBJ1-1
TGCGCCAGCAGCCCAGACAACACTGAAGCTTTCTTT
CASSPDNTEAFF
>NA|TRBV20-1|many|TRBJ1-2
TGCAGTGCTAGAGTTGGGGGGTACGGCTACACCTTC
CSARVGGYGYTF
>NA|TRBV15|NA|TRBJ2-6
TGTGCCACCAGCAGAGAGACGATCTCTGGGGCCAACGTCCTGACTTTC
CATSRETISGANVLTF
>NA|TRBV9|NA|TRBJ2-2
TGTGCCAGCAGCGTAGATGCGGGGACTAACACCGGGGAGCTGTTTTTT
CASSVDAGTNTGELFF
>NA|TRBV20-1|few|TRBJ1-2
TGCAGTGCCACCATCCCCGGGGGGCTGTACCTCTATGGCTACACCTTC
CSATIPGGLYLYGYTF
>TRBD2|TRBV20-1|NA|TRBJ2-1
TGCAGTGCACCGATCGTGACGGGAGGGCCCTACAATGAGCAGTTCTTC
CSAPIVTGGPYNEQFF
>NA|TRBV28|few|TRBJ2-3
TGTGCCAGCCGCGACTCCCATACCCCCACAGATACGCAGTATTTT
CASRDSHTPTDTQYF
>NA|TRBV3-1|NA|TRBJ1-1
TGTGCCAGCAGCCCTACCCGGAGGTTCACTGAAGCTTTCTTT
CASSPTRRFTEAFF
>NA|TRBV28|few|TRBJ1-2
TGTGCCAGCAGTTTCGCAGGGACTAACTATGGCTACACCTTC
CASSFAGTNYGYTF
>NA|TRBV10-3|NA|TRBJ2-7
TGTGCCATCGGAGAAAGGGAAGACGGCGAGCAGTACTTC
CAIGEREDGEQYF
>NA|TRBV11-2|NA|TRBJ2-1
TGTGCCAGCAGCTTAGTAGGAGGGGCCGCCTACAATGAGCAGTTCTTC
CASSLVGGAAYNEQFF
>NA|TRBV28|NA|TRBJ1-2
TGTGCCAGCAGCCGCCGGGGCAGGAACTATGGCTACACCTTC
CASSRRGRNYGYTF
>NA|TRBV15|few|TRBJ2-3
TGTGCCACCAGCAGGGAGGGACGGATTACAGATACGCAGTATTTT
CATSREGRITDTQYF
>TRBD2|TRBV10-3|NA|TRBJ2-1
TGTGCCATCAGAGCTTCCCGGACTAGCGGACCGAACAATGAGCAGTTCTTC
CAIRASRTSGPNNEQFF
>TRBD1|TRBV20-1|few|TRBJ1-1
TGCAGTGCGCCGCGACAGGGGGAGAACACTGAAGCTTTCTTT
CSAPRQGENTEAFF
>NA|TRBV12-3/TRBV12-4|few|TRBJ1-1
TGTGCCACAGTTATAGGGGAGAACACTGAAGCTTTCTTT
CATVIGENTEAFF
>TRBD1|TRBV7-9|many|TRBJ2-7
TGTGCCAGCAGCTTTGGACAGGGGATCTCCTACGAGCAGTACTTC
CASSFGQGISYEQYF
>NA|TRBV28|NA|TRBJ2-7
TGTGCCAGCAGTTTGTCGCTTCCAACGGGTGAGCAGTACTTC
CASSLSLPTGEQYF
>TRBD2|TRBV20-1|few|TRBJ2-1
TGCAGTGCTCCTAGCGGGACCAATGAGCAGTTCTTC
CSAPSGTNEQFF
>TRBD1|TRBV5-1|NA|TRBJ2-7
TGCGCCAGCCGGCGACAGGGACAAACCTCCTACGAGCAGTACTTC
CASRRQGQTSYEQYF
>TRBD2|TRBV10-3|few|TRBJ2-1
TGTGCCATCAGTGAGGGCCGGGAGGGGGTCTACAATGAGCAGTTCTTC
CAISEGREGVYNEQFF